One T cell receptor (beta chain) is described in this entry. This clone was found once. What this receptor recognizes is not known. No much larger clone is present one base from it, and per-base qualities are unavailable. V is cut by 8 bases and J by 5 bases, and the space between the germline ends is 18 bases. Via the germline V gene, CDR1 is MNHEY and CDR2 SVGAGI. Counted from cysteine to phenylalanine, this CDR3 has 14 amino acids. Solely the CDR3 DNA is kept, with 42 bases framed from the first base. This sample is drawn from a study of blood T cell repertoires in COVID-19 (dated by TCRdb to 2018 to 2020). Regarding the research as a whole: Collaborator samples came from the United States, Italy and Spain and covered acute and convalescent phases of COVID-19. The material from the prospective study consisted of cDNA or gDNA derived from T cells, B-cell-depleted T cells, or PBMCs. The dataset comprised deeply sampled blood TCRbeta repertoires from subjects exposed to, actively infected with, or recovered from COVID-19. The repertoires were released in a freely available public database meant as a resource for research on the immune response to SARS-CoV-2. Samples came from the ongoing ImmuneRACE study (first 160 participants) plus 1,254 subjects from 6 global collaborators. A de-identified subject ID, COVID-19 status, age in years and sex were almost always included in the sample metadata. Where HLA class I and class II types were available, the types were taken from metadata supplied by the sample provider, not from assay-based typing. What the authors observed across the whole study: How much clinical and demographic metadata was included differed by source and by participant, and the metadata was provided uncurated.

TCRbeta CDR3 regions were amplified from genomic DNA by means of the immunoSEQ Assay, a bias-controlled multiplex PCR. The published analysis was carried out like this. The number of nucleated cells in each sample was estimated from the amplification of reference gene primers within the assay. To quantify the absolute abundance of each unique TCRbeta CDR3 rearrangement, sequence reads were collapsed and filtered. For each sample, productive Simpson clonality was calculated by taking the square root of Simpson's diversity index across productive rearrangements. The table was pulled from immuneACCESS by TCRdb, which kept in-frame rearrangements only. Such tables lose some clones; where checked, under half of the loss comes from unresolved V genes, and the rest has no known cause. The DNA gave D and trimming, while V, J and clone size come from that table. The table for this sample lists about 190,000 clones; roughly 84% of them were counted only once. About 20% of the sample is taken by the ten largest.

Collaborating institutions collected whole blood in K2EDTA tubes following their own protocols. For TCRbeta analysis, collaborator samples were shipped as frozen whole blood, as isolated PBMCs, or as DNA extracted from either sample type. Sequencing was carried out using peripheral blood. The rearranged chain carries TRBV6-5 and TRBJ2-5; TRBD2 could be the D gene, as 6 bases match. This receptor was taken from a human donor in a cohort sampled during active COVID-19. The nucleotide sequence is TGTGCCAGCGAACGGGGCGTAGCGGAGGAGACCCAGTACTTC. Its coded protein is CASERGVAEETQYF.